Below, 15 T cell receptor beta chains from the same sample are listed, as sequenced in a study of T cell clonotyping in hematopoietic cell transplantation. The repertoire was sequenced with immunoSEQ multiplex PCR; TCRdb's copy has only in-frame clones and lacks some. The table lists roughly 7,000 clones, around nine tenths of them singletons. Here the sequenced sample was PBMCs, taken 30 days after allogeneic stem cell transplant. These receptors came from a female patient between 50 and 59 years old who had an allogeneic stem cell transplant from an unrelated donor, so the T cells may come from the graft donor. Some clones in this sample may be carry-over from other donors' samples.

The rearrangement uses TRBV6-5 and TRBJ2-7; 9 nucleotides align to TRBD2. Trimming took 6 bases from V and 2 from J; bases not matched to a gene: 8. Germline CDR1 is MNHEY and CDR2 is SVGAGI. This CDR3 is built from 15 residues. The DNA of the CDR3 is TGTGCCAGCAGACCGAGCGGGGGGCCCGCCTACGAGCAGTACGTC. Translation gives CASRPSGGPAYEQYV.

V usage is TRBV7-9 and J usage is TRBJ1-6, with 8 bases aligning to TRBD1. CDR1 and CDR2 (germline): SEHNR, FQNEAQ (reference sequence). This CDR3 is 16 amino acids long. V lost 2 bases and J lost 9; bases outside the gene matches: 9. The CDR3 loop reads CASSLMDRERVSPLHF. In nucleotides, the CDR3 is TGTGCCAGCAGCTTAATGGACAGGGAGAGGGTTTCACCCCTCCACTTT.

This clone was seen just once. CDR3 bases: TGTGCCAGCAGTTCAGGGTACACCATATATTTT. Residues: CASSSGYTIYF. The chain carries TRBV2 and TRBJ1-3; weak D call: TRBD1 (5 bases). The CDR3 runs to 11 residues. CDR1 SNHLY and CDR2 FYNNEI come from the germline V gene. V was shortened by 5 bases and J by 8 bases, with 7 bases between the two germline ends.

CDR3 DNA sequence: TGTGCCAGCAGTACAACCCGCGGACAGGGATGGCACGAGCAGTACTTC. Encoded protein: CASSTTRGQGWHEQYF. The gene calls are TRBV27 and TRBJ2-7, with TRBD1 identical over 8 bases. V lost 5 bases, J lost 5 bases, and 14 bases stayed unmatched. Germline V lookup: CDR1 MNHEY, CDR2 SMNVEV (reference sequence). The CDR3 has 16 amino acids.

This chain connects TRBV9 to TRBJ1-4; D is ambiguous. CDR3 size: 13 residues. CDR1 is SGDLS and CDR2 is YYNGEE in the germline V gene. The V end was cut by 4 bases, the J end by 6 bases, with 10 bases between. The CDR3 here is CASSPPMDEKLFF. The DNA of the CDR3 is TGTGCCAGCAGCCCTCCTATGGATGAAAAACTGTTTTTT.

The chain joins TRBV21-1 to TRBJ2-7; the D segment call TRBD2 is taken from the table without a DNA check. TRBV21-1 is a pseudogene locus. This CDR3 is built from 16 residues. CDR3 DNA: TGCGCCAGCAGCAAAGTGCTGACTAGCCGTACCTACGAGCAGTACTTC. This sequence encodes CASSKVLTSRTYEQYF.

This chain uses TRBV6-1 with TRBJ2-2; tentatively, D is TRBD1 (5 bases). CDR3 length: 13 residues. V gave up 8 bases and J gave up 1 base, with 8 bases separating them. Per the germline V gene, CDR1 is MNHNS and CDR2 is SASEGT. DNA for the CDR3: TGTGCCAGCCCCGACAGGAACACCGGGGAGCTGTTTTTT. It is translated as CASPDRNTGELFF.

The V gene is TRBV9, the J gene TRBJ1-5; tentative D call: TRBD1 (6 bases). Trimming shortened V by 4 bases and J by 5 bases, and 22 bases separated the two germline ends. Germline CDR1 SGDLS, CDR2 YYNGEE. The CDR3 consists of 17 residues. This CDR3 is CASSKGDGTFDYQPQHF. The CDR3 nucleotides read TGTGCCAGCAGCAAGGGGGACGGGACATTCGACTATCAGCCCCAGCATTTT.

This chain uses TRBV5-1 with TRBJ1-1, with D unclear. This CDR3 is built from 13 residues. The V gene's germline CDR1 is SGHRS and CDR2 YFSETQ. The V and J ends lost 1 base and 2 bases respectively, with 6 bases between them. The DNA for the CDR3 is TGCGCCAGCAGCTTGCAGGATAACACTGAAGCTTTCTTT. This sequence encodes CASSLQDNTEAFF.

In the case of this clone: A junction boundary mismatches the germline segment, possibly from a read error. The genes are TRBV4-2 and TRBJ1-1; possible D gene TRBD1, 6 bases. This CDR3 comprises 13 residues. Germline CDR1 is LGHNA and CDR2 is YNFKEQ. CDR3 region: CVSSQDLGGGAFF. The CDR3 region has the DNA TGTGTCAGCAGCCAAGATTTGGGAGGGGGAGCTTTCTTT.

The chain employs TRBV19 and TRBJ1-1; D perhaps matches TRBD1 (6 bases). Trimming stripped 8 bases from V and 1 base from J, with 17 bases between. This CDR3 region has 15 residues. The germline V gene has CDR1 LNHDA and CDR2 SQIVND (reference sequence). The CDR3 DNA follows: TGTGCCAGTGTTCGCGACGCGGACAGGAACACTGAAGCTTTCTTT. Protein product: CASVRDADRNTEAFF.

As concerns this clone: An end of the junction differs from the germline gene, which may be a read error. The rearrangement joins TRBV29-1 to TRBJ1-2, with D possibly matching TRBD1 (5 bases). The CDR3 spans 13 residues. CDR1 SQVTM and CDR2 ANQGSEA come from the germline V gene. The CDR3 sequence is CIVWGGINYGYTF. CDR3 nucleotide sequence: TGCATCGTTTGGGGGGGGATTAACTATGGCTACACCTTC.

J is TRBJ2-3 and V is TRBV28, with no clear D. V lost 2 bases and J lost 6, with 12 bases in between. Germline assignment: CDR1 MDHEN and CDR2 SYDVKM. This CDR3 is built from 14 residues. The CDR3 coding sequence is TGTGCCAGCAGTTTACCCGTAGATCTTGATACGCAGTATTTT. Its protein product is CASSLPVDLDTQYF.

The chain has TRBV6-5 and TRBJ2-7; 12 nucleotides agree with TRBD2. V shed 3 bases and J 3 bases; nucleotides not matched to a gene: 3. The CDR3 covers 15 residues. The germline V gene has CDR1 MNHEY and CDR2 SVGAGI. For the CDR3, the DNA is TGTGCCAGCAGTTATCTAGCGGGAGGGATCTACGAGCAGTACTTC. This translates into CASSYLAGGIYEQYF.

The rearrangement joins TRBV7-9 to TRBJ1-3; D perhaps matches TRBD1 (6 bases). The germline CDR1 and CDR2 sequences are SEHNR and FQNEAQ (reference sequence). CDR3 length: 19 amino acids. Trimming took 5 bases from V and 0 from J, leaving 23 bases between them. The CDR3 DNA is TGTGCCAGCAGCCCAGGACAGACTTCTGGCCTATTCTCTGGAAACACCATATATTTT. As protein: CASSPGQTSGLFSGNTIYF.